Here is one T cell receptor beta chain with its context. Its antigen is still unknown. This specimen comes from a study of shared clonotypes between healthy human individuals. Study results and limitations: As a rule, naive subsets had a larger estimated richness than memory subsets. Tissues were not sampled, only blood, and their repertoires likely differ.

With V trimmed by 4 bases and J by 7 bases, 6 bases remained unmatched. The CDR3 totals 15 residues. The germline V gene has CDR1 MNHEY and CDR2 SMNVEV (reference sequence). The naive CD8 fraction comprised CD45RO-negative cells positively selected for CCR7 and excluded terminally differentiated effector memory CD45RA+ cells. Those who donated, Caucasian adults without exception, all lived in Nashville, Tennessee. Produced via immunoSEQ multiplex PCR; TCRdb's table is partial and in-frame only. This table holds roughly 770,000 clones, roughly 96% found once. The sequenced sample consisted of naive CD8+ T cells sorted from blood. The receptor comes from a man aged 30-40 years in good health. The chain employs TRBV27 and TRBJ2-1; 11 bases match TRBD2. CDR3 sequence: CASSSTLAGGNEQFF. DNA for the CDR3: TGTGCCAGCAGTTCCACCCTAGCGGGAGGTAATGAGCAGTTCTTC.